This TCR beta chain was identified in a study of cytomegalovirus exposure and HLA in healthy donors (dated by TCRdb to 2016 to 2017). Broadly, across the study: An earlier analysis of approximately 640 of the donors reported approximately 300 Gb of sequence data and 117 million unique TCR beta sequences from about 180 million T cells. To predict cytomegalovirus infection status, the study combined high-throughput TCR immunosequencing, statistical association of individual TCRs with disease status, and machine learning. HLA typing included class I and class II loci at four-digit resolution. An earlier analysis of 587 of the donors used high-throughput TCR beta sequencing to judge whether each TCR beta V gene segment behaved as functional or pseudogenic. A later genetic analysis took genome-wide SNP genotypes for about 55% of the roughly 700 donors and used that subset as a discovery cohort. Along with the roughly 710-subject first cohort, a separate validation cohort of roughly 110 different subjects was used. Typing coverage varied by locus: 629-630 donors for A, B, C, DRB1 and DQB1; 522 for DQA1; more than 600 for DPA1; fewer than 480 for DPB1. Four to six DR-DQ haplotypes were handled as single units for association and clustering, since linkage in the cohort was strong. The study used immunosequencing to profile the T cell repertoires of several hundred subjects and linked those repertoires to cytomegalovirus serostatus. A later analysis re-analyzed previously published TCR beta repertoires from 600 to 850 donors and added high-resolution HLA genotyping to study TCR occurrence patterns. About 300 gigabases of sequencing data and about 92 million unique TCR sequences made up an early release that covered about 640 HLA-typed donors. Among the roughly 430 genotyped donors, 75% to 90% belonged to the genetic ancestry cluster associated with self-reported Caucasian donors. All discovery cohort repertoires had been generated using a single sequencing platform. On average, around 240,000 unique TCR beta nucleotide sequences were sequenced per donor among 350 to 400 genotyped donors of the cohort, with roughly 19% of those sequences being non-productive. The study was designed to test whether signatures of past pathogen exposure could be identified by cataloging public T cell receptors. Donor age, sex, ethnicity and CMV serostatus were compiled together with the repertoire data. Rather than using new phenotypic data, the later analysis identified candidate immune exposures from TCR beta sequences and from how often those sequences occurred across donors.

The library was obtained by the immunoSEQ multiplex PCR assay. The multiplex PCR relied on a mix of 60 forward primers for TCR Vbeta segments and 13 reverse primers for TCR Jbeta segments. A multiplex PCR assay on genomic DNA amplified the CDR3 region of rearranged TCR beta genes. The Illumina HiSeq System was used to sequence the amplified TCR beta libraries as 87-base-pair reads. Per the source publication's procedure: In a later analysis, tens of millions of unique TCR beta chains were counted across the roughly 700 repertoires, and about 10 million of these chains were shared by at least two donors. Raw reads were error-corrected and collapsed into unique sequences with a nearest-neighbor algorithm that merged closely related sequences to remove PCR and sequencing errors. Alignment of CDR3 sequences to IMGT reference sequences was used to assign V, D and J gene segments. Each retained sequence needed at least a six-nucleotide match to both a V gene segment and a J gene segment. Rearrangements were called productive when the CDR3 lacked stop codons and stayed in frame with V and J; all others were non-productive. CDR3 was defined according to IMGT convention as the region running from the second conserved V-encoded cysteine to the conserved J-encoded phenylalanine. The earlier analysis of some 600 of the donors excluded sequences that lacked an unambiguous match to a single V gene segment. In an earlier analysis of approximately 610 of the donors, V segments were called functional above 56.7% productive rearrangements and were called segregating when the between-donor standard deviation exceeded 5%. A statistical classification framework was developed to diagnose cytomegalovirus status using the catalog of TCR beta chain sequences. V and J gene assignment, in a later analysis, came from comparing TCR nucleotide sequences with IMGT/GENE-DB human TR gene sequences. A later analysis assigned CDR3 sequences and most-parsimonious VDJ recombination scenarios with the TCRdist pipeline. In a later analysis, each TCR beta chain was defined by its CDR3 amino acid sequence together with its V-gene family, and reads lacking a unique V-gene family were excluded. To address suspected cross-contamination and a sequencing artifact, a later analysis removed some 620 highly shared, low-generation-probability nucleotide sequences. In a later analysis, a clonal expansion index was calculated for each public chain from normalized within-repertoire ranks of inferred template counts. In a later analysis, generation probabilities were computed with a VDJ recombination model fitted to out-of-frame rearrangements, and the resulting probabilities were checked against IGoR. Hypergeometric tests were used in a later analysis to score TCR-TCR, TCR-HLA and TCR-CMV co-occurrence, with a repertoire-size bias correction applied to the TCR pairs. In a later analysis, false discovery rates were estimated by permuting HLA or CMV assignments 20 times. In a later analysis, co-occurring TCRs were grouped with DBSCAN, and TCRdist sequence similarity was added when clustering was performed within HLA-allele-positive subsets. Repertoires with fewer than 30,000 or more than 120,000 public chains, plus five repertoires with anomalous nucleotide sharing, were excluded from co-occurrence clustering. The table comes from immuneACCESS by way of TCRdb, which keeps in-frame sequences with V and J called. Part of the clones is missing from these tables; in studies checked, under half for an unresolved V gene and the rest for unknown reasons. V, J and clone size are those of that table, while D and trimming were read from the DNA. The sample table shows about 130,000 clones, and around 8.5% are seen once. 5.5% of the sample rests with the top ten.

Compared with germline, V lacks 4 bases and J lacks 3 bases; bases without a gene match: 4. Its CDR3 holds 14 amino acids, cysteine through phenylalanine. Only the CDR3 region is kept as DNA, spanning 42 bases read in frame from base 1. CDR1 and CDR2, looked up from the germline V gene (reference sequence), are PRHDT and FYEKMQ. This clone was detected only a few times. Its antigen remains undetermined. Per-base quality was not reported, and no clone a single base away is much larger than it. Broad study findings and their caveats: A later genetic analysis reported fewer N-insertions in productive TCRs among donors in an Asian-associated ancestry cluster than the roughly 650-donor mean. Broadly in line with IMGT annotations, most TCR beta V segments showed up in productive rearrangements about 90% or about 30% of the time in an earlier analysis of some 590 of the donors. V-gene and J-gene trimming of TCR beta chains was associated with a missense DCLRE1C variant in a later genetic analysis, and the association was replicated in an independent cohort. Most TCR sequences were seen in very few donors, while some public TCRs were found in many individuals. The study listed 150 to 200 TCR beta chains as associated with cytomegalovirus. The 87-base-pair reads could not distinguish some IMGT-functional V segments, including TRBV6-2 and TRBV6-3, so those segments were excluded. Presence/absence analyses assumed roughly uniform sequencing depth across donors, an assumption that may not hold. In vitro tests confirmed that a few of the cytomegalovirus-associated TCR beta chains recognize cytomegalovirus antigens. A later analysis associated around 16,000 TCR beta sequences with specific HLA alleles at a false discovery rate of 0.05. Immune exposure information for the cohort was limited to CMV serostatus. Compared with equally common non-associated chains, HLA-associated TCR beta chains in a later analysis were more clonally expanded and had lower generation probabilities. A later analysis reported that several top co-occurrence clusters appeared linked to parvovirus B19, influenza, CMV and Epstein-Barr virus. A further reported finding was that TCR beta sequences accurately predicted the HLA-A and HLA-B alleles for most subjects in the first cohort. When HLA alleles, especially DR and DQ, strongly co-occurred, attributing TCR associations to individual alleles was difficult. A cluster of highly shared sequence variants was judged likely to be a technical artifact of the sequencing pipeline. This cohort had only TCR beta chains sequenced, and the lack of alpha or paired-chain data limited which features could be detected. In a later analysis, most CMV-associated TCR beta chains were found to appear HLA-restricted, with HLA associations seemingly driven largely by CMV exposure. The authors suggested that the approach could potentially be extended to other disease states and immunological phenotypes. According to a later analysis, TCR association rates differed among HLA loci, with DRB1 alleles showing the most associated TCRs and HLA-C alleles showing the fewest. Because counts were too low, 15 to 20 rarely observed V segments, including chromosome 9 orphons, were excluded from the earlier analysis of fewer than 650 of the donors. In both the original and validation cohorts, the classifier was reported to diagnose cytomegalovirus status with high specificity and sensitivity. Because HLA typing was missing for some donors at each locus, association tests included only the typed subset. Correlated functional status among segregating V segments might be attributable to linkage disequilibrium, but an unknown experimental factor could not be ruled out.

In total, approximately 700 healthy bone marrow donors made up the cohort. Cohort members were all nominally healthy when sampled, although unrecorded immune exposures were likely present. The donor was CMV seronegative and belonged to the group of 352 seronegative cohort members. A peripheral blood sample was provided by each donor, and peripheral blood mononuclear cells were used for TCR beta sequencing. Genomic DNA extraction from the blood cell samples was performed with the Qiagen DNeasy Blood Extraction Kit. This receptor chain uses TRBV13 and TRBJ1-1; 8 central nucleotides agree with TRBD1. Sequencing was carried out using PBMCs. This TCR came from a man between 40 and 49 years old in good health and CMV-seronegative. The sequenced DNA is TGTGCCAGCAGCTCGACAGGGGAGGACACTGAAGCTTTCTTT. Its product reads: CASSSTGEDTEAFF.